This T cell receptor beta chain was captured in a study of cytomegalovirus exposure and HLA in healthy donors (dated by TCRdb to the late 2010s). Regarding the research as a whole: According to an earlier analysis of 587 of the donors, 150 million to 200 million T cells yielded 90 million to 140 million unique TCR beta sequences and about 300 Gb of sequence data. An early release covering 550 to 700 HLA-typed donors comprised 250 to 350 gigabases of sequencing data and roughly 85 million unique TCR sequences. Among the roughly 390 genotyped donors, around 81% belonged to the genetic ancestry cluster associated with self-reported Caucasian donors. The aim of the study was to test whether cataloging public T cell receptors could identify signatures of past pathogen exposure. The T cell repertoires of several hundred subjects were profiled by immunosequencing and related to cytomegalovirus serostatus. Besides the first cohort of 550 to 750 subjects, a separate validation cohort made up of 120 different subjects was used. The study combined high-throughput TCR immunosequencing, statistical association of individual TCRs with disease status, and machine learning to predict cytomegalovirus infection status. In a later analysis, previously published TCR beta repertoires from roughly 710 donors were re-analyzed and high-resolution HLA genotyping was added so that TCR occurrence patterns could be studied. Rather than drawing on any new phenotypic data, the later analysis identified candidate immune exposures from TCR beta sequences and the way those sequences occurred across donors. To decide whether each TCR beta V gene segment behaved as functional or pseudogenic, an earlier analysis of fewer than 750 of the donors relied on high-throughput TCR beta sequencing. Alongside the repertoire data, information on donor age, sex, ethnicity and CMV serostatus was compiled. In a later genetic analysis, genome-wide SNP genotypes for about 55% of the 666 donors were used, and that subset was treated as a discovery cohort. Every discovery cohort repertoire had been produced on one sequencing platform. Both class I and class II loci were covered by HLA typing, at four-digit resolution. Typing coverage varied by locus: roughly 629-630 donors for A, B, C, DRB1 and DQB1; roughly 500 for DQA1; about 590 for DPA1; 400 to 480 for DPB1. Four to six DR-DQ haplotypes were handled as single units for association and clustering, since linkage in the cohort was strong. Among some 400 genotyped donors of the cohort, an average of roughly 230,000 unique TCR beta nucleotide sequences was sequenced per donor, of which about 19% were non-productive.

Based on the germline V gene, the CDR1 and CDR2 sequences are SNHLY and FYNNEI. The CDR3, from cysteine to phenylalanine, totals 14 residues. Kept here is only the CDR3 DNA, which spans 42 bases and is read in frame from base 1. Relative to germline, V is missing 8 bases and J is missing 1 base, with 5 bases of the junction outside any gene match. Comment on this clone: The antigen it recognizes is unknown. The sample holds no much larger clone one base away, and base qualities are not on file.

Overall study outcomes, separate from this receptor: In a later analysis, HLA-associated TCR beta chains were found to be more clonally expanded and to have lower generation probabilities than equally common non-associated chains. Because HLA typing was missing for some donors at each locus, association tests included only the typed subset. In a later analysis, several top co-occurrence clusters were reported to appear linked to parvovirus B19, influenza, CMV and Epstein-Barr virus. Some IMGT-functional V segments, including TRBV6-2 and TRBV6-3, could not be distinguished by the 87-base-pair reads and were therefore excluded. Because counts were too low, under 20 rarely observed V segments, including chromosome 9 orphons, were left out of the earlier analysis of roughly 600 of the donors. A later analysis found that TCR association rates varied across HLA loci, with DRB1 alleles showing the most associated TCRs and HLA-C alleles the fewest. In the study, some 160 TCR beta chains were listed as associated with cytomegalovirus. Immune exposure information for the cohort was limited to CMV serostatus. Specific HLA alleles were associated with 16,951 TCR beta sequences at a false discovery rate of 0.05 in a later analysis. In a later genetic analysis, a missense DCLRE1C variant was associated with V-gene and J-gene trimming of TCR beta chains, and the association was replicated in an independent cohort. An earlier analysis of approximately 600 of the donors showed that most TCR beta V segments appeared in productive rearrangements either about 90% or about 30% of the time, which broadly matched IMGT annotations. The presence/absence analyses assumed that sequencing depth was roughly uniform across donors, and that assumption may not be true. In both the original and validation cohorts, the classifier was reported to diagnose cytomegalovirus status with high specificity and sensitivity. Across donors, most TCR sequences were observed very rarely, whereas some public TCRs were present in many individuals. In vitro tests confirmed that a few of the cytomegalovirus-associated TCR beta chains recognize cytomegalovirus antigens. Compared with the approximately 700-donor mean, donors in an Asian-associated ancestry cluster had fewer N-insertions in productive TCRs, according to a later genetic analysis. Only TCR beta chains were sequenced in this cohort, and the absence of alpha or paired-chain data limited detectable features. A cluster of highly shared sequence variants was judged likely to be a technical artifact of the sequencing pipeline. When HLA alleles, especially DR and DQ, strongly co-occurred, attributing TCR associations to individual alleles was difficult. In a later analysis, most CMV-associated TCR beta chains were found to appear HLA-restricted, with HLA associations seemingly driven largely by CMV exposure. A further reported finding was that TCR beta sequences accurately predicted the HLA-A and HLA-B alleles for most subjects in the first cohort. It was suggested by the authors that the approach could potentially be generalized to other disease states and immunological phenotypes. Linkage disequilibrium might explain the correlated functional status among segregating V segments, but an unknown experimental factor could not be ruled out.

The cohort comprised 550 to 700 healthy bone marrow donors. At the time of sampling, every cohort member was nominally healthy, though immune exposures that went unrecorded were likely present. The donor was CMV seronegative and was included in the group of approximately 350 seronegative cohort members. A peripheral blood sample was provided by each donor, and peripheral blood mononuclear cells were used for TCR beta sequencing. Genomic DNA was extracted from the blood cell samples with the Qiagen DNeasy Blood Extraction Kit. Library prep was done by the immunoSEQ multiplex PCR assay. A mixture of 60 forward primers for TCR Vbeta segments and 13 reverse primers for TCR Jbeta segments was used in the multiplex PCR. A multiplex PCR assay on genomic DNA amplified the CDR3 region of rearranged TCR beta genes. On the Illumina HiSeq System, the amplified TCR beta libraries were sequenced as 87-base-pair reads. Regarding the original processing steps: Across the 640 or so repertoires, a later analysis counted tens of millions of unique TCR beta chains, around 11 million of which were shared by at least two donors. Raw reads were error-corrected and collapsed into unique sequences by a nearest-neighbor algorithm in which closely related sequences were merged to remove PCR and sequencing errors. Alignment of CDR3 sequences to IMGT reference sequences was used to assign V, D and J gene segments. For a sequence to be retained, at least a six-nucleotide match to both a V gene segment and a J gene segment was required. Rearrangements were classified as productive when the CDR3 lacked stop codons and remained in frame with V and J, and all other rearrangements were classified as non-productive. CDR3 was defined by IMGT convention, running from the second conserved V-encoded cysteine to the conserved J-encoded phenylalanine. The earlier analysis of 500 to 750 of the donors excluded any sequence lacking an unambiguous match to a single V gene segment. An earlier analysis of approximately 590 of the donors classified V segments as functional when productive rearrangements were above 56.7% and as segregating when the standard deviation between donors was above 5%. A statistical classification framework was developed to diagnose cytomegalovirus status using the catalog of TCR beta chain sequences. A later analysis assigned V and J genes by comparing TCR nucleotide sequences with IMGT/GENE-DB human TR gene sequences. A later analysis assigned CDR3 sequences and most-parsimonious VDJ recombination scenarios with the TCRdist pipeline. A later analysis defined each TCR beta chain by its CDR3 amino acid sequence plus V-gene family, and excluded reads lacking a unique V-gene family. As a way to deal with suspected cross-contamination and a sequencing artifact, a later analysis dropped approximately 570 nucleotide sequences that were highly shared and had low generation probability. In a later analysis, a clonal expansion index was calculated for each public chain from normalized within-repertoire ranks of inferred template counts. In a later analysis, generation probabilities were computed using a VDJ recombination model fitted to out-of-frame rearrangements, and the results were checked against IGoR. Hypergeometric tests were used in a later analysis to score TCR-TCR, TCR-HLA and TCR-CMV co-occurrence, with a repertoire-size bias correction applied to the TCR pairs. False discovery rates were estimated in a later analysis by permuting HLA or CMV assignments 20 times. In a later analysis, co-occurring TCRs were grouped using DBSCAN, and TCRdist sequence similarity was added for clustering within HLA-allele-positive subsets. Co-occurrence clustering excluded repertoires with fewer than 30,000 or more than 120,000 public chains, plus five with anomalous nucleotide sharing. Drawn from immuneACCESS, this table holds only the in-frame rearrangements with V and J called that TCRdb kept. Clones are partly lost; checked studies trace under half to an unresolved V gene and leave the rest unexplained. The V and J calls and clone size come from that table; D and trimming were worked out from the DNA. The table for this sample lists some 120,000 clones; around three quarters of them were counted only once. The ten largest clones represent 1.2% of the sample.

This chain is built from TRBV2 and TRBJ1-1; 9 bases in the middle match TRBD1. The specimen was PBMCs. The sequence came from a female donor in good health and CMV-seronegative. The CDR3 amino acid sequence is: CASAQGAWNTEAFF. The DNA sequence is TGTGCCAGCGCACAGGGGGCGTGGAACACTGAAGCTTTCTTT.